The text below deals with one TCR beta chain. Its antigen is undetermined. The CDR3 is 14 amino acids. CDR1 and CDR2 from the germline V gene are LGHDT and YNNKEL (reference sequence). V lost 8 bases, J lost 3 bases, and 16 bases lay in between. The data are from a study of T cells in Graves' hyperthyroidism and ophthalmopathy. Notes on the study in general: For ophthalmopathy, model prediction preceded onset by a median approximately 6 months. Most expanded thyroid clonotypes above 0.001 also appeared in blood.

The investigators amplified TCR beta CDR3 regions from RNA transcripts. RT-PCR in the first round (using the HTBI primer set) targeted the TCR CDR3. TCRdb itself ran the multiplex PCR reads through MiXCR, one entry per CDR3 protein. The sample holds hundreds of thousands of distinct CDR3 sequences; 20% are singletons and the top ten take 34%. Diagnoses were established using clinical symptoms, serum thyroxine and TRAb, thyroid ultrasound and orbital computed tomography. Isolation of PBMCs was performed on around 9.4 ml fresh peripheral blood. Specimen: blood. This clonotype was sampled from a young man with Graves' ophthalmopathy. The chain is built from TRBV3-1 and TRBJ2-5; D gene unclear. The CDR3 loop reads CASARSSSKETQYF. The CDR3 DNA reads TGTGCCAGCGCAAGGTCGTCATCCAAAGAGACCCAGTACTTC.